The 13 T cell receptor beta chains below all came from one sample that was sequenced in a study of T cell responses to AZD1222 COVID-19 vaccine. Data came from immunoSEQ multiplex PCR; TCRdb stores just in-frame clones and leaves some out. In the table there are 70,000 or so clones, around 90% of which are singletons. The specimen comprised peripheral blood, sampled on day 0 of AZD1222 vaccination. Receptor source: an adult in good health.

The chain uses TRBV11-1 and TRBJ1-1; 8 nucleotides line up with TRBD1. Per the germline V gene, CDR1 is SGHAT and CDR2 is FQDESV (reference sequence). Unmatched junction bases numbered 5, after V lost 6 bases and J lost 5 bases. CDR3 length equals 13 residues. CDR3 in amino acids: CASSTQGGTEAFF. DNA for the CDR3: TGTGCCAGCAGTACACAGGGGGGAACTGAAGCTTTCTTT.

This sequence joins TRBV5-1 and TRBJ2-7; 9 positions agree with TRBD1. Germline V CDR1 and CDR2: SGHRS, YFSETQ. CDR3 length equals 13 residues. J was trimmed by 3 bases and V by 4 bases; bases with no gene match: 2. This CDR3 reads CASSTTGGYEQYF. CDR3 DNA: TGCGCCAGCAGCACGACAGGGGGCTACGAGCAGTACTTC.

V usage is TRBV5-1 and J usage is TRBJ1-2; 7 bases are shared with TRBD1. J gave up 8 bases and V 0 bases, and 4 bases lay outside the gene matches. CDR3 length equals 13 residues. Per the germline V gene, CDR1 is SGHRS and CDR2 is YFSETQ. The CDR3 region is CASSLEGARGYTF. CDR3 DNA: TGCGCCAGCAGCTTGGAGGGGGCGAGAGGCTACACCTTC. Full variable domain (outside the CDR3, taken from reference TRBV5-1 and TRBJ1-2): KAGVTQTPRYLIKTRGQQVTLSCSPISGHRSVSWYQQTPGQGLQFLFEYFSETQRNKGNFPGRFSGRQFSNSRSEMNVSTLELGDSALYLCASSLEGARGYTFGSGTRLTVV.

This chain uses TRBV9 with TRBJ2-7; tentatively, D is TRBD1 or TRBD2 (5 bases each). Looked up from germline, CDR1 is SGDLS and CDR2 is YYNGEE. This CDR3 comprises 14 residues. With 4 bases removed from V and 5 bases from J, the gap between germline ends came to 16 bases. CDR3 region: CASSSRGPSDEQYF. In DNA, the CDR3 is TGTGCCAGCAGCTCCCGGGGCCCGTCAGACGAGCAGTACTTC. Together with reference TRBV9 and TRBJ2-7, the CDR3 gives the full variable domain: DSGVTQTPKHLITATGQRVTLRCSPRSGDLSVYWYQQSLDQGLQFLIQYYNGEERAKGNILERFSAQQFPDLHSELNLSSLELGDSALYFCASSSRGPSDEQYFGPGTRLTVT.

The genes are TRBV5-1 and TRBJ1-1, with 9 bases fitting TRBD1. Trimming cost V 2 bases and J 3 bases; bases outside gene matches: 5. Per the germline V gene, CDR1 is SGHRS and CDR2 is YFSETQ. The CDR3 runs to 15 residues. The CDR3 DNA is TGCGCCAGCAGCTTTACAGGGGGCCAGGACACTGAAGCTTTCTTT. This gives the protein CASSFTGGQDTEAFF.

This clone appeared a single time. V and J are TRBV30 and TRBJ1-1; D is undetermined. The germline V gene has CDR1 GTSNPN and CDR2 SVGIG (reference sequence). The CDR3 covers 11 residues. Trimming stripped 2 bases from V and 4 bases from J, with 5 bases between. The CDR3 bases are TGTGCCTGGAGTATAAGCACTGAAGCTTTCTTT. This gives the protein CAWSISTEAFF.

This sequence joins TRBV19 and TRBJ2-3, with TRBD1 matching 8 bases. Germline V gene sequence: CDR1 LNHDA, CDR2 SQIVND (reference sequence). The CDR3 extends over 15 amino acids. V shed 3 bases and J 1 base; nucleotides not matched to a gene: 3. The CDR3 DNA is TGTGCCAGTAGTATCGCGGGACAGGGCACAGATACGCAGTATTTT. It is translated as CASSIAGQGTDTQYF.

The chain carries TRBV4-3 and TRBJ1-1; 10 nucleotides line up with TRBD1. The CDR3 totals 14 residues. Germline loops: CDR1 LGHNA, CDR2 YSLEER. V lost 4 bases and J lost 4; bases outside the gene matches: 3. In nucleotides, the CDR3 is TGCGCCAGCAGCCCGGGACAGGGGAGCACTGAAGCTTTCTTT. Amino acids: CASSPGQGSTEAFF.

The chain joins TRBV30 to TRBJ2-1; 7 bases fit TRBD2. CDR3 size: 15 residues. The ends lost 7 bases at V and 3 bases at J; junction bases unmatched: 12. The V gene's germline CDR1 is GTSNPN and CDR2 SVGIG (reference sequence). CDR3 sequence: CAYRWGAGSYNEQFF. The CDR3 DNA sequence: TGTGCCTACCGATGGGGAGCGGGGAGCTACAATGAGCAGTTCTTC.

This clone has only a few counts. The rearrangement uses TRBV28 and TRBJ2-2; D possibly corresponds to TRBD2 (5 bases). CDR1 is MDHEN and CDR2 is SYDVKM in the germline V gene. The CDR3 covers 15 residues. Trimming removed 2 bases from V and 6 bases from J, with 13 bases in between. CDR3 coding DNA: TGTGCCAGCAGTTTAAGCGGAAGCCGCCCCGGGGAGCTGTTTTTT. This codes for CASSLSGSRPGELFF.

The chain carries TRBV7-2 and TRBJ2-7, with unresolved D. Germline V gene data show CDR1 as SGHTA and CDR2 as FQGNSA. The V gene lost 1 base and the J gene lost 3 bases, with 7 bases spanning the gap. The CDR3 has 13 residues. As DNA, the CDR3 is TGTGCCAGCAGCTTAGTAGTGGACTACGAGCAGTACTTC. Translation: CASSLVVDYEQYF.

This clone was observed once. V gene TRBV27 combines with J gene TRBJ2-1; D ambiguous. V lost 6 bases, J lost 2 bases, and 11 bases lay in between. Germline V gene lookup returns CDR1 MNHEY and CDR2 SMNVEV (reference sequence). This CDR3 is 14 amino acids long. In nucleotides, the CDR3 is TGTGCCAGCAGCCTACAGTTACCCTACAATGAGCAGTTCTTC. Its protein product is CASSLQLPYNEQFF.

V is TRBV9 and J is TRBJ2-1; TRBD2 matches at 9 bases. The CDR3 is 15 residues long. Looked up from germline, CDR1 is SGDLS and CDR2 is YYNGEE. J lost 7 bases, V lost 4 bases, and 9 bases had no gene match. As DNA, the CDR3 is TGTGCCAGCAGCATCCGCGGGGGGGCCGAGAATGAGCAGTTCTTC. Protein sequence: CASSIRGGAENEQFF.